The subject of this entry is one TCR beta chain. V was pared by 4 bases and J by 9 bases, with 10 bases of the junction left unmatched. This CDR3 has 14 amino acids. The germline gives CDR1 MNHEY, CDR2 SVGEGT. Data came from immunoSEQ multiplex PCR; TCRdb stores just in-frame clones and leaves some out. The data contain fewer than 55,000 clones, roughly four fifths of them singletons. This record belongs to a study of blood T cell repertoires in COVID-19. The clonotype originates from a man between 70 and 80 years old with active COVID-19. The rearrangement links TRBV6-2 or TRBV6-3 to TRBJ1-2; 8 bases fit TRBD1. The specimen was peripheral blood. This CDR3 is CASSFDDRGMSYTF. The CDR3 DNA sequence: TGTGCCAGCAGTTTTGACGACAGGGGAATGAGCTACACCTTC.